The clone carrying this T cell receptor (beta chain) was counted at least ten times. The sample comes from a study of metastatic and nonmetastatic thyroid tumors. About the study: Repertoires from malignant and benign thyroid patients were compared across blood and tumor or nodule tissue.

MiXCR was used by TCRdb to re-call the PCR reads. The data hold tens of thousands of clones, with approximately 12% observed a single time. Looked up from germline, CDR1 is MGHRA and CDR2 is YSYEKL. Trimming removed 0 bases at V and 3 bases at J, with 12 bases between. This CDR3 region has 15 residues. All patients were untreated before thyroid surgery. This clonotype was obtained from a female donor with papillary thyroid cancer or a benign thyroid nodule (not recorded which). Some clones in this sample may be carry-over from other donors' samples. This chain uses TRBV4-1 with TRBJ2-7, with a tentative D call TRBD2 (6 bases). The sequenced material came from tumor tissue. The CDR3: CASSQDAGSLYEQYF. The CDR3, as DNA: TGCGCCAGCAGCCAAGATGCCGGGAGTCTCTACGAGCAGTACTTC.